The entry below gives a single T cell receptor (beta chain) sequence along with its context. Its binding antigen is unknown. No per-base quality is available; no much larger clone lies one base away. Libraries were constructed by the immunoSEQ multiplex PCR assay. In its TCRdb copy, this immuneACCESS table keeps in-frame sequences only and misses some clones. Where compared with another copy, unresolved V genes explain less than half of these, and the others have no known cause. This sample comprises 650,000 to 950,000 clones, 70% to 90% of them detected only once. Roughly 0.01% of the sample belongs to the ten largest clones. The record originates from a study of shared T cell receptors in the human thymus (dated by TCRdb to the early 2020s). For context, the study as a whole: The study examined how the human thymus generates shared, self-reactive T-cell receptor alpha chains.

The CDR3 spans 14 residues, from the cysteine through the phenylalanine. The only DNA kept is the CDR3, 42 bases in frame from the first base. The junction carries 12 bases between V and J, which are trimmed by 1 base and 6 bases respectively. The germline V gene gives CDR1 as SGHVS and CDR2 as FQNEAQ. The same sample was also studied in work on human thymus T cells. As the second study states: Immunologically healthy infants undergoing open corrective cardiac surgery for congenital heart defects in Finland were used as donors. Thymus tissue was collected as surgical resects that were removed during corrective cardiac surgery. Both the thymic and the peripheral blood repertoires appeared to show biased V and J gene segment usage. According to the related research, thymic TCR repertoires were highly overlapping among unrelated individuals. The study used under 10 infant thymus samples plus four related peripheral blood samples to characterize TCR alpha and beta repertoires. The infant donors were about 7 to 250 days old, and the cohort included about 6 males and a couple of females. After being mechanically released from the tissue, thymocytes were kept at -70 degrees C in pellets of roughly 10-33 million cells. A QIAsymphony instrument was used to extract genomic DNA from frozen cell pellets. Using the immunoSEQ multiplex PCR assay, the TCRB and TCRAD loci were amplified from a standardized quantity of quality-controlled genomic DNA. Amplicons spanned the V(D)J region at a length sufficient to cover the CDR3 and identify V and J genes. Amplicon sequencing was performed on an Illumina platform through the commercial immunoSEQ service. Primer bias and sequencing errors were corrected as previously described, and TCRAD and TCRB definitions were based on the IMGT database. Repertoires were analysed with immunoSEQ Analyzer 3.0 and VDJTools, covering basic statistics, V/J segment usage, diversity estimates, rarefaction and pairwise overlap. Diversity was estimated with Chao1, ChaoE, Efron-Thisted, Shannon and inverse Simpson indices, and also on datasets down-sampled to the smallest sample. For repertoire overlap, CDR3 nucleotide sequence, V gene and J gene had to match strictly, and clustering was done by Jaccard-based multidimensional scaling. On average, thymus samples gave 650,000 to 850,000 unique TCRB clonotypes, whereas blood samples gave around 84,000.

The sequencing input was thymocytes. The receptor comes from a girl less than two years old with a congenital heart defect. Donor details come from another sample of the same person, matched by shared clones. Rearrangement joined TRBV7-8 to TRBJ1-2, with TRBD1 as a weak D call on 5 bases. The nucleotide sequence is TGTGCCAGCAGCTTAGAAGTTCAGGGAAATGGCTACACCTTC. It translates as CASSLEVQGNGYTF.